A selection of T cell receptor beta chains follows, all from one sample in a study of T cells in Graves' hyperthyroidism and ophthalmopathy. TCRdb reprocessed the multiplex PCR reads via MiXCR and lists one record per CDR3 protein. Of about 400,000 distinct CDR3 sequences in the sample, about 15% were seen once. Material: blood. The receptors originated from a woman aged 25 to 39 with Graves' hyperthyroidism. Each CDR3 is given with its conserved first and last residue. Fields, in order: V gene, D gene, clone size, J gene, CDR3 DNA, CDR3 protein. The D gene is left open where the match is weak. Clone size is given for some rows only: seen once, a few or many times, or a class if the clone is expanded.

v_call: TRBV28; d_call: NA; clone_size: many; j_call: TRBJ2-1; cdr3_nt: TGTGCCAGCAGTTTTCGGGCTTTGGAGGCCTACAATGAGCAGTTCTTC; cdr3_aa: CASSFRALEAYNEQFF
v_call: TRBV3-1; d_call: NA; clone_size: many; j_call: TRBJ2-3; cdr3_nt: TGTGCCAGCAGCCAAGTTGGCCGCGCAGATACGCAGTATTTT; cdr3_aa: CASSQVGRADTQYF
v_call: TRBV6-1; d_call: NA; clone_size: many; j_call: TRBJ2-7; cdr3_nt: TGTGCCAGCAGCCCTAACCCAGACAGGTTAGGGCACGAGCAGTACTTC; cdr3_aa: CASSPNPDRLGHEQYF
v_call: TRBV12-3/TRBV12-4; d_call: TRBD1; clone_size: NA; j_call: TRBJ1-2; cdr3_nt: TGTGCCAGCAGGGACGGGACAGCCAACTATGGCTACACCTTC; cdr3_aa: CASRDGTANYGYTF
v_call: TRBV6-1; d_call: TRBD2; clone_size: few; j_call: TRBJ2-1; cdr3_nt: TGTGCCAGCAGTACCGGGACTAGCGGACTGTTCAATGAGCAGTTCTTC; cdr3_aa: CASSTGTSGLFNEQFF
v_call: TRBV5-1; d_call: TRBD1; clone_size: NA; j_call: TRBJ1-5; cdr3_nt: TGCGCCAGCAGCTTGGTTCCCCCGACAGGGGATAATCAGCCCCAGCATTTT; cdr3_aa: CASSLVPPTGDNQPQHF
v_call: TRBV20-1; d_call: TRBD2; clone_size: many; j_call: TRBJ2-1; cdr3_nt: TGCAGTGCCCGACCGGCGGGAGGTAGTAATGAGCAGTTCTTC; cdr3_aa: CSARPAGGSNEQFF
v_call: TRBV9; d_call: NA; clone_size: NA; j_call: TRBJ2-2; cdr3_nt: TGTGCCAGCAGCTCCCGGACAGACACCGGGGAGCTGTTTTTT; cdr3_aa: CASSSRTDTGELFF
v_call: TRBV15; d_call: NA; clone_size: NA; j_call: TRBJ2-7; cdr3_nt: TGTGCCACCAGCACAGGCGGGACTGCCTACGAGCAGTACTTC; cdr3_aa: CATSTGGTAYEQYF
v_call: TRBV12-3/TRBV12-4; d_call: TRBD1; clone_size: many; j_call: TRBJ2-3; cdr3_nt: TGTGCCAGCAGTACGGGACAGGGTCCCCCAGATACGCAGTATTTT; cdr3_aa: CASSTGQGPPDTQYF
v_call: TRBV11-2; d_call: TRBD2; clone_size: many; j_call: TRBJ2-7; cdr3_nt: TGTGCCAGCAGCTTAGCCCGACTAGCGGGATACGAGCAGTACTTC; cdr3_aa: CASSLARLAGYEQYF
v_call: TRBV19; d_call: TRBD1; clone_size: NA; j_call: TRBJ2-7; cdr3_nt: TGTGCCAGTAGTATCTCACAGGGGAATTACGAGCAGTACTTC; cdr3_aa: CASSISQGNYEQYF
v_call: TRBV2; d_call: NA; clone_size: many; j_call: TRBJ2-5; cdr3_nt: TGTGCCAGCAGTGAGCGAGGAGAGACCCAGTACTTC; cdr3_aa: CASSERGETQYF
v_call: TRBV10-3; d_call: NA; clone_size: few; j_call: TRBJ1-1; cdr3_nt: TGTGCCATCAGTGACCCCCGGGGGCCCATGAACACTGAAGCTTTCTTT; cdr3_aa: CAISDPRGPMNTEAFF
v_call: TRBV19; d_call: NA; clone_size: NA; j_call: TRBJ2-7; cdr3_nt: TGTGCCAGTAGTAATCGGGACGGCTTTCGCGAGCAGTACTTC; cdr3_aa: CASSNRDGFREQYF
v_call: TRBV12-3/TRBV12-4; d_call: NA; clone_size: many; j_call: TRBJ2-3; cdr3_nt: TGTGCCAGCAGTCCACGACCTACAGATACGCAGTATTTT; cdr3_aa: CASSPRPTDTQYF
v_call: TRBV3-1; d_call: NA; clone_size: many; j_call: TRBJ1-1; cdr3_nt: TGTGCCAGCAGCCAAGCCGGGTTCGGGACTGAAGCTTTCTTT; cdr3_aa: CASSQAGFGTEAFF
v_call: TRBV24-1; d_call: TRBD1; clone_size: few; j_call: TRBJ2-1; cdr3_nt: TGTGCCACCAGTGCCGGGACAGCCTACAATGAGCAGTTCTTC; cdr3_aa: CATSAGTAYNEQFF
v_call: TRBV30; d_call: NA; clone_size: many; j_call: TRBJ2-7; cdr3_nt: TGTGCCTGGAGCAAAAGTGACAGGTCCTACGAGCAGTACTTC; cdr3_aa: CAWSKSDRSYEQYF
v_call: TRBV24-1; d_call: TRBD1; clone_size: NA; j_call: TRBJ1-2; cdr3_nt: TGTGCCACCAGTGATTTCCGACAGGGATACGGCTACACCTTC; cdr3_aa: CATSDFRQGYGYTF
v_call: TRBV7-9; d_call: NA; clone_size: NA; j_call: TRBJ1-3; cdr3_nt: TGTGCCAGCAGCTCGGCAGGGACTGGAAACACCATATATTTT; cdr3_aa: CASSSAGTGNTIYF
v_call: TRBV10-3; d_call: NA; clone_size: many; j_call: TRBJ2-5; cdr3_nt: TGTGCCATCGATGAGGGAAATCAAGAGACCCAGTACTTC; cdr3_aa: CAIDEGNQETQYF
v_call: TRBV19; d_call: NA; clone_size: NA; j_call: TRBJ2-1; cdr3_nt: TGTGCCAGTAGTCCCCGCGGCGGTACCTACAATGAGCAGTTCTTC; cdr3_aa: CASSPRGGTYNEQFF
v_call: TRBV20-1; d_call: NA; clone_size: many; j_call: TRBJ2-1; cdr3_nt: TGCAGTGCTAGAGATTCCAGCGGACGGAACAATGAGCAGTTCTTC; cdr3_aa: CSARDSSGRNNEQFF
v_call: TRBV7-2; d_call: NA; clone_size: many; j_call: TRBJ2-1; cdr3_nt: TGTGCCAGCAGCCGTGAAAGGTCCACTTACAATGAGCAGTTCTTC; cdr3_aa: CASSRERSTYNEQFF
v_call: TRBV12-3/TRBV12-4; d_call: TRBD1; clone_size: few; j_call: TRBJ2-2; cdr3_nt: TGTGCCAGCAGTCGTCCCGCTCGGACAGGGACCACCGGGGAGCTGTTTTTT; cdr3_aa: CASSRPARTGTTGELFF
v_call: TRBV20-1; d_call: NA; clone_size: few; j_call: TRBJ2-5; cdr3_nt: TGCAGTGCTAGAGATGGGCTAGCACTAGAGACCCAGTACTTC; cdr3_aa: CSARDGLALETQYF
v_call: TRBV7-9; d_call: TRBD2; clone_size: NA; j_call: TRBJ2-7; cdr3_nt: TGTGCCAGCAGCCCGCCCGGGACTAGCGTCGACTACGAGCAGTACTTC; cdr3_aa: CASSPPGTSVDYEQYF
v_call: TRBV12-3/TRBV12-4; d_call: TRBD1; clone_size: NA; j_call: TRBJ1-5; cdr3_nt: TGTGCCAGCAGTTTGGGTGGGACAGCAAGCAATCAGCCCCAGCATTTT; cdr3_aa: CASSLGGTASNQPQHF
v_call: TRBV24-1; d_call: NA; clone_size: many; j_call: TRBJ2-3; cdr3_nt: TGTGCCACCAGTGATTTGACTCGACAGACAGATACGCAGTATTTT; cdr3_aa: CATSDLTRQTDTQYF